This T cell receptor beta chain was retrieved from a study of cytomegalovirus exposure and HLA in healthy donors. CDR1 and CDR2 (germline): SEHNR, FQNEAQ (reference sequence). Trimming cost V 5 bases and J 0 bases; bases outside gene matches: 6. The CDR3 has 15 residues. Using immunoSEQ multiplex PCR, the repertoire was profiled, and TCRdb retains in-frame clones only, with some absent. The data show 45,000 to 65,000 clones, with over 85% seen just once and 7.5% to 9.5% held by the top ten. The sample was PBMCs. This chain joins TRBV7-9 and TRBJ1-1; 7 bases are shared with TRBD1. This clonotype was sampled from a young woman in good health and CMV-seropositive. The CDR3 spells CASSPWTGMNTEAFF. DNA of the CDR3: TGTGCCAGCAGCCCATGGACAGGAATGAACACTGAAGCTTTCTTT.